This T cell receptor beta chain was sequenced in a study of blood T cells in healthy people across ages. Donors ranged from about 6 to 90 years old and were healthy Caucasians in Russia. It was with a sample-barcoded 5' primer and a J-beta primer mix that a second PCR of about 7 to 12 cycles was run. Each cDNA molecule was tagged by a template-switch adaptor with 12 random nucleotides. Per sample, CDR3-containing paired-end reads numbered at least 3 million. Via MiXCR, TCRdb re-called the 5' RACE reads, giving one row per CDR3 protein. The sample lists about 680,000 distinct CDR3 sequences, 45% to 50% occurring once. Findings of the study overall: Unknown CMV status may confound age-related changes in expanded clones.

Germline V lookup: CDR1 SGHTA, CDR2 FQGNSA. The V and J ends lost 5 bases and 3 bases, in that order; junction bases with no gene match: 12. The CDR3 runs to 17 residues. As regards this clonotype: Its antigen remains unidentified.

The origin of this receptor is an older woman in good health. This chain links TRBV7-2 with TRBJ2-2, with 7 bases aligning to TRBD1. The sequenced sample consisted of blood. CDR3 protein: CASSRTTGARDTGELFF. The DNA of the CDR3 is TGTGCCAGCAGCCGAACCACAGGGGCTAGGGACACCGGGGAGCTGTTTTTT.